This passage covers 25 T cell receptor beta chains from one sample sequenced in a study of T cell repertoires in cytomegalovirus infection. TCRdb called the reads again in MiXCR, with one record for every CDR3 protein. The sample yields 450,000 to 650,000 distinct CDR3 sequences, 26% seen once. Specimen: PBMCs. These receptors all come from a human donor in good health (CMV status not recorded). Some clones in this sample may be carry-over from other donors' samples.

The genes are TRBV19 and TRBJ2-3; no definite D call. Trimming removed 3 bases at V and 1 base at J, with 23 bases between. The CDR3 totals 19 residues. The germline V gene has CDR1 LNHDA and CDR2 SQIVND (reference sequence). The CDR3 sequence is CASSIHPKIPRRGTDTQYF. The CDR3 DNA is TGTGCCAGTAGTATCCACCCCAAGATCCCAAGACGGGGCACAGATACGCAGTATTTT. Full variable domain (outside the CDR3, taken from reference TRBV19 and TRBJ2-3): DGGITQSPKYLFRKEGQNVTLSCEQNLNHDAMYWYRQDPGQGLRLIYYSQIVNDFQKGDIAEGYSVSREKKESFPLTVTSAQKNPTAFYLCASSIHPKIPRRGTDTQYFGPGTRLTVL.

This clonotype was counted only a few times. The chain employs TRBV11-1 and TRBJ2-5; D is perhaps TRBD2 (6 bases). The CDR3 extends over 12 amino acids. V dropped 5 bases and J dropped 4 bases, with 8 bases sitting between them. Germline V gene sequence: CDR1 SGHAT, CDR2 FQDESV (reference sequence). CDR3 sequence (DNA): TGTGCCAGCAGCAGGGACTTAGAGACCCAGTACTTC. Protein sequence: CASSRDLETQYF. The variable domain in full, completed from reference TRBV11-1 and TRBJ2-5, reads EAEVAQSPRYKITEKSQAVAFWCDPISGHATLYWYRQILGQGPELLVQFQDESVVDDSQLPKDRFSAERLKGVDSTLKIQPAELGDSAMYLCASSRDLETQYFGPGTRLLVL.

The chain couples TRBV6-6 to TRBJ2-7; no definite D call. The germline CDR1 and CDR2 sequences are MNHNY and SVGAGI (reference sequence). Trimming cost V 2 bases and J 5 bases, with 7 bases left between them. The CDR3 has 12 amino acids. CDR3: CASSYRMDEQYV. The CDR3 DNA reads TGTGCCAGCAGTTACCGGATGGACGAGCAGTACGTC.

V usage is TRBV12-3 or TRBV12-4 and J usage is TRBJ2-1, with 8 bases aligning to TRBD1. There are 16 residues in the CDR3. V was pared by 6 bases and J by 4 bases, with 11 bases of the junction left unmatched. This CDR3 reads CASSYQGAGAYNEQFF. In nucleotides, the CDR3 is TGTGCCAGCAGCTACCAGGGGGCCGGAGCATACAATGAGCAGTTCTTC.

This clonotype was seen a single time. One end of the junction does not line up with germline, which may come from a read error. The chain uses TRBV6-2 or TRBV6-3 and TRBJ1-1, with D possibly being TRBD1 (6 bases). CDR3 size: 16 residues. Looked up from germline, CDR1 is MNHEY and CDR2 is SVGEGT. The CDR3 is CASSYTDRFQNSEAFF. As DNA, the CDR3 is TGTGCCAGCAGTTACACAGACAGGTTCCAGAACTCTGAAGCTTTCTTT.

The sample holds many counts of this clonotype. The chain couples TRBV2 to TRBJ1-1, with a tentative D call TRBD1 (6 bases). The CDR3 runs 10 residues. Germline-derived CDR1 and CDR2 are SNHLY and FYNNEI. The CDR3 bases are TGTGCTACAGGGCACACTGAAGCTTTCTTT. Residues: CATGHTEAFF. Together with reference TRBV2 and TRBJ1-1, the CDR3 gives the full variable domain: EPEVTQTPSHQVTQMGQEVILRCVPISNHLYFYWYRQILGQKVEFLVSFYNNEISEKSEIFDDQFSVERPDGSNFTLKIRSTKLEDSAMYFCATGHTEAFFGQGTRLTVV.

The sample holds a few counts of this clonotype. V is TRBV7-8 and J is TRBJ2-1; the D gene is possibly TRBD1 (6 bases). Germline values: CDR1 SGHVS, CDR2 FQNEAQ. The CDR3 has 18 residues. Trimming left V 1 base short and J 3 bases short, with 19 bases between. DNA of the CDR3: TGTGCCAGCAGCTTAGGCCCTGTGGGGGCAGGGGTCTACAATGAGCAGTTCTTC. Translating it yields CASSLGPVGAGVYNEQFF.

This clonotype was recorded at least ten times. The J gene is TRBJ1-1, the V gene TRBV7-8, with D perhaps matching TRBD1 (6 bases). Trimming stripped 1 base from V and 4 bases from J, with 13 bases between. The CDR3 totals 15 residues. Germline CDR1 and CDR2: SGHVS and FQNEAQ. In DNA, the CDR3 is TGTGCCAGCAGCTTAGTGGGGGCCGGGGGCACTGAAGCTTTCTTT. Protein product: CASSLVGAGGTEAFF.

The chain couples TRBV27 to TRBJ2-5, with unresolved D. Trimming removed 4 bases from V and 3 bases from J, with 9 bases in between. This CDR3 is built from 13 residues. Germline loops: CDR1 MNHEY, CDR2 SMNVEV (reference sequence). As DNA, the CDR3 is TGTGCCAGCAGTTCTGGGCGGAAAGAGACCCAGTACTTC. As protein: CASSSGRKETQYF.

This clonotype was seen a few times. This chain uses TRBV28 with TRBJ1-5; possible D gene TRBD1, 5 bases. Germline-derived CDR1 and CDR2 are MDHEN and SYDVKM. Deletions cut 11 bases from V and 0 bases from J, with 14 bases between. The CDR3 totals 14 residues. CDR3 DNA sequence: TGTGCCTCAACGGGGGATTATAGCAATCAGCCCCAGCATTTT. Translated: CASTGDYSNQPQHF.

The chain employs TRBV5-4 and TRBJ2-1, with 10 bases that match TRBD2. Germline loops: CDR1 SGHNT, CDR2 YYREEE (reference sequence). V shed 1 base, J shed 9 bases, and the junction held 16 bases outside the gene matches. The CDR3 length is 18 residues. Written as DNA, the CDR3 is TGTGCCAGCAGCTTGTCTGGAGCGGGAGGGCCTAGTTGGGGTGAGCAGTTCTTC. As protein: CASSLSGAGGPSWGEQFF.

J is TRBJ1-2 and V is TRBV19, with 9 nucleotides matching TRBD1. The CDR3 covers 14 residues. Germline CDR1 LNHDA, CDR2 SQIVND (reference sequence). The junction had 5 bases not matched to a gene; V was cut back by 5 bases and J by 4 bases. CDR3 bases: TGTGCCAGTAGTGGAGACAGGGGGAGCTATGGCTACACCTTC. Translating it yields CASSGDRGSYGYTF.

The chain combines TRBV6-5 with TRBJ2-7; D is undetermined. There are 16 residues in the CDR3. The germline CDR1 and CDR2 sequences are MNHEY and SVGAGI. V gave up 6 bases and J gave up 4 bases, with 22 bases separating them. Here the CDR3 DNA reads TGTGCCAGCAGACGGTCAGGCCAGGTCGGAGTTTACGAGCAGTACGTC. Its protein product is CASRRSGQVGVYEQYV.

The J gene is TRBJ2-1, the V gene TRBV3-1, with D tentatively TRBD2 (6 bases). Germline V gene lookup returns CDR1 LGHDT and CDR2 YNNKEL (reference sequence). This CDR3 is 16 amino acids long. With 3 bases removed from V and 8 bases from J, the gap between germline ends came to 20 bases. The CDR3 DNA follows: TGTGCCAGCAGCCAGGGGGGAGCTACTGTTCAGGATGAGCAGTTCTTC. It translates to CASSQGGATVQDEQFF.

The gene calls are TRBV6-2 or TRBV6-3 and TRBJ2-1, with 10 bases aligning to TRBD2. The junction had 9 bases not matched to a gene; V was cut back by 5 bases and J by 14 bases. This CDR3 has 13 residues. Germline V gene sequence: CDR1 MNHEY, CDR2 SVGEGT. The CDR3 region is CASSLAGAPREFF. The CDR3 DNA follows: TGTGCCAGCAGTCTAGCGGGAGCTCCTAGGGAGTTCTTC.

This clonotype was counted many times. The chain joins TRBV7-2 to TRBJ1-6; D not certain. The CDR3 sequence is 15 residues long. The V and J ends lost 5 bases and 6 bases respectively, with 14 bases between them. Germline lookup yields CDR1 SGHTA and CDR2 FQGNSA. In DNA form, the CDR3 reads TGTGCCAGCAGCGCAGATCAGCCCTCTAATTCACCCCTCCACTTT. Its translation is CASSADQPSNSPLHF.

The chain employs TRBV12-3 or TRBV12-4 and TRBJ2-3; 15 bases map to TRBD2. The CDR3 is made up of 20 amino acids. Unmatched junction bases numbered 18, after V lost 5 bases and J lost 6 bases. The CDR3 sequence is CASSTGGLAGGTTPRDTQYF. As DNA, the CDR3 is TGTGCCAGCAGTACTGGGGGACTAGCGGGAGGCACAACGCCGAGGGATACGCAGTATTTT.

The rearrangement joins TRBV6-5 to TRBJ2-1, with TRBD2 matching over 10 bases. With V trimmed by 5 bases and J by 2 bases, 9 bases remained unmatched. CDR1 is MNHEY and CDR2 is SVGAGI in the germline V gene. The CDR3 extends over 17 amino acids. CDR3 coding DNA: TGTGCCAGCAGTCGGACCACTCTAGCGGGAGCCTACAATGAGCAGTTCTTC. Translated: CASSRTTLAGAYNEQFF.

This clonotype was detected only a few times. In DNA, the CDR3 is TGCAGCGTTTTCCCCCCCGTAGCGGGAGGGAGTCAAAATGAGCAGTTCTTC. This encodes CSVFPPVAGGSQNEQFF. The chain couples TRBV29-1 to TRBJ2-1, with 11 nucleotides matching TRBD2. The CDR3 is made up of 17 amino acids. V was pared by 5 bases and J by 7 bases, with 16 bases of the junction left unmatched. Germline-derived CDR1 and CDR2 are SQVTM and ANQGSEA.

The chain carries TRBV6-1 and TRBJ2-7; 15 nucleotides line up with TRBD2. Germline V CDR1 and CDR2: MNHNS, SASEGT. Losses at the gene ends were 5 bases for V and 6 bases for J; bases not matched to a gene: 5. The CDR3 length is 15 residues. The CDR3 DNA follows: TGTGCCAGCAGTTCTCCGGGACTAGCGGGAGGCGAGCAGTACTTC. Amino acid sequence: CASSSPGLAGGEQYF.

The chain has TRBV10-3 and TRBJ2-2, with D unclear. The V end was cut by 6 bases, the J end by 7 bases, with 18 bases between. The CDR3 consists of 15 residues. From germline, CDR1 is ENHRY and CDR2 SYGVKD. For the CDR3, the DNA is TGTGCCATCAGCGTGGGTACCGAGAAAGGCGGGGAGCTGTTTTTT. It specifies CAISVGTEKGGELFF.

This clonotype was picked up many times. The chain couples TRBV7-9 to TRBJ2-1, with D unclear. The V end lost 5 bases, the J end lost 3 bases, and 11 bases lay between the germline ends. The CDR3 runs to 14 residues. Germline CDR1 SEHNR, CDR2 FQNEAQ (reference sequence). CDR3 amino acids: CASSPSPDYNEQFF. CDR3 DNA sequence: TGTGCCAGCAGCCCCAGTCCAGACTACAATGAGCAGTTCTTC.

The CDR3: CASSTDRHSYNEQFF. As DNA, the CDR3 is TGTGCCAGCAGCACCGACAGGCACTCCTACAATGAGCAGTTCTTC. The chain uses TRBV12-3 or TRBV12-4 and TRBJ2-1; D perhaps matches TRBD1 (6 bases). The CDR3 spans 15 residues. Trimming removed 6 bases from V and 0 bases from J, with 12 bases in between.

This clonotype was seen ten or more times. The chain uses TRBV7-2 and TRBJ2-1, with 7 bases fitting TRBD2. V dropped 5 bases and J dropped 7; count of bases not matched to a gene: 5. CDR1 SGHTA and CDR2 FQGNSA come from the germline V gene. This CDR3 is 13 amino acids long. The CDR3, as DNA: TGTGCCAGCAGCCCCAGGCGGGAGAATGAGCAGTTCTTC. It specifies CASSPRRENEQFF.

About this clonotype: A clone one base away is much larger, so this may be a read error. The V and J genes are TRBV11-2 and TRBJ1-3; D unresolved. CDR1 is SGHAT, CDR2 FQNNGV, per germline. This CDR3 has 15 residues. CDR3 sequence (DNA): TGTGCCGGCAGAGAGGTGGGGAACTCTGGAAACACCATATATTTT. Amino acids: CAGREVGNSGNTIYF.